This TCR beta chain was documented in a study of identical twins (TCRdb year 2016). About the investigation overall: To test whether fetal clonotypes persist, the study used deep sequencing on TCR alpha and beta repertoires from monozygotic twins, unrelated adults of various ages, and cord blood. To rule out contamination, the twin experiments were replicated at different times with different library preparation protocols.

Study-wide conclusions, independent of this receptor: Invariant T cells such as MAIT and iNKT could partly confound zero-insertion analyses, although diverse VJ usage argued against such confounding for most clonotypes. Abundant cord blood beta clonotypes carried fewer insertions; young adult naive repertoires showed a weaker similar trend, while memory repertoires showed none. The excess sharing between twins in beta out-of-frame sequences was weaker because fewer shared sequences reduced the signal-to-noise ratio. In monozygotic twins, recombination models systematically underestimated out-of-frame TCR alpha sharing, but the models matched the sharing seen between unrelated individuals. Because the same donors could not be followed over many years, the conclusions relied on cross-sectional statistical analysis. Compared with coincidental sharing between unrelated individuals, an excess of low generation-probability sequences was observed among out-of-frame TCR alpha sequences shared between twins.

Library creation used 5' RACE. The instrument was an Illumina HiSeq 2000. Template switching added a universal primer binding site, and the final cDNA carried a unique molecular identifier that allowed TCR cDNA molecules to be counted accurately. Specific primers in the conserved constant-segment region were used to synthesize first-strand cDNA for TCR alpha and beta chains. To control for contamination, every cDNA library carried two barcodes: a SMART-Mk sample barcode plus Illumina barcodes. TruSeq adapter sequences, together with Illumina sample barcodes, were added in two successive PCR steps. TCR alpha and beta cDNA libraries were sequenced on the Illumina HiSeq platform with custom primers. In the authors' own workflow: MiGEC was used to process raw reads and extract unique molecular identifiers, and MiXCR was used to find CDR3 positions. Recombination models were inferred per individual with the repgenHMM and IGoR tools using an EM algorithm. The analysis of shared clonotypes was done with the tcR package in R, with sharing normalized by the product of cloneset sizes. Out-of-frame nonproductive sequences were analyzed to study raw recombination free of thymic and clonal selection effects. TCRdb reprocessing: public reads trimmed at Q25 with fastp, clones called with MiXCR, in-frame beta chains kept. For every CDR3 protein sequence, its rows merge into one entry that carries the most common genes and DNA. Here the V and J calls rest on TCRdb's processing, not on the authors' analysis. The sample includes roughly 1.6 million distinct CDR3 sequences, with under 35% observed a single time. Of the sample, less than 0.35% falls within the top ten clones.

For this clonotype: The antigen it binds to is not known. The record has no base qualities; no much larger clone is one base away.

Every donor in the study was a healthy Caucasian. The specimen was cord blood. The source of this sequence is a newborn girl in good health.

The CDR3 region reads CASSSAGTDNEQFF. The DNA sequence is TGTGCCAGCAGCTCGGCAGGGACGGACAATGAGCAGTTCTTC. The chain links TRBV5-6 with TRBJ2-1; the D region may be TRBD1 or TRBD2, each matching 5 bases equally. Deletion took 3 bases off V and 5 bases off J, with a span of 12 bases between the germline ends. The germline V gene specifies SGHDT as CDR1 and YYEEEE as CDR2. The CDR3 runs 14 residues from the cysteine to the phenylalanine. Kept here is only the CDR3 DNA, which spans 42 bases and is read in frame from base 1.